This TCR beta chain was recorded in a study of shared clonotypes between healthy human individuals. Donors, without exception, were Caucasian adults residing in Nashville, Tennessee. Regarding the study as a whole: The researchers took only blood, and tissue repertoires probably look different.

CDR1 MDHEN and CDR2 SYDVKM come from the germline V gene. This CDR3 is 13 amino acids long. V was trimmed by 6 bases and J by 6 bases, leaving 14 bases between them. Worth noting for this clone: Its antigen is still unknown.

The replicate PCRs on unsorted PBMC were given around 0.3 ug DNA, which is tens of thousands of T cell genomes. Original data processing: Junction-only sequences without quality scores were provided by ImmunoSEQ, so filtering was different. Repertoires were generated with immunoSEQ multiplex PCR, while TCRdb's copy carries only in-frame clones and drops some. That table supplies the V and J calls and clone size; D and trimming were determined from the DNA. The sample yields 550,000 to 600,000 clones, around 77% seen once. The receptor's source is a woman between 35 and 50 years old in good health. Some clones in this sample may be carry-over from other donors' samples. The rearrangement uses TRBV28 and TRBJ1-2; the D gene is possibly TRBD1 (6 bases). The sequencing input was PBMCs. CDR3 coding DNA: TGTGCCAGCAGCTCAGGGGTAAAAGATGGCTACACCTTC. This translates into CASSSGVKDGYTF.